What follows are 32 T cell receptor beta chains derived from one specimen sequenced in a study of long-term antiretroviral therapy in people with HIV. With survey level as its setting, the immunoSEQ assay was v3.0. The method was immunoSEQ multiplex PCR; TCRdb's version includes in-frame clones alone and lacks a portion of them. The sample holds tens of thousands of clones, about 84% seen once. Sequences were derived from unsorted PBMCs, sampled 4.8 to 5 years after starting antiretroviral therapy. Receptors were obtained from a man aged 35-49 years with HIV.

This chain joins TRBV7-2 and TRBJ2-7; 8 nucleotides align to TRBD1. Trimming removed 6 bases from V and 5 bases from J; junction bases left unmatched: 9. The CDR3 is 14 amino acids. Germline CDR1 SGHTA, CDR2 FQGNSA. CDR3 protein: CASSLDRVGNEQYF. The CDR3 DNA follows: TGTGCCAGCAGTTTGGACAGGGTGGGCAACGAGCAGTACTTC.

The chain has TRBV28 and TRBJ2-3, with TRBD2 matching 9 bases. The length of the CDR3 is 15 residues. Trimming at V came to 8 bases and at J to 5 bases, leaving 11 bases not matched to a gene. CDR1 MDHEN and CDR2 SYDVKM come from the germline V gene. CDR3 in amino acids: CASGPAGGPGDTQYF. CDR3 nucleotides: TGTGCCAGCGGCCCCGCGGGAGGGCCAGGAGATACGCAGTATTTT.

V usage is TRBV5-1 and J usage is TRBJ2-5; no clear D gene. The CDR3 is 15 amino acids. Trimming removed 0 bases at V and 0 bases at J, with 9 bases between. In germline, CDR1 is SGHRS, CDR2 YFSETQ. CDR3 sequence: CASSLERTDQETQYF. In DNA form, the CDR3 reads TGCGCCAGCAGCTTGGAGCGTACAGACCAAGAGACCCAGTACTTC. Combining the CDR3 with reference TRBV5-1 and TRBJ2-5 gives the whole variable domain KAGVTQTPRYLIKTRGQQVTLSCSPISGHRSVSWYQQTPGQGLQFLFEYFSETQRNKGNFPGRFSGRQFSNSRSEMNVSTLELGDSALYLCASSLERTDQETQYFGPGTRLLVL.

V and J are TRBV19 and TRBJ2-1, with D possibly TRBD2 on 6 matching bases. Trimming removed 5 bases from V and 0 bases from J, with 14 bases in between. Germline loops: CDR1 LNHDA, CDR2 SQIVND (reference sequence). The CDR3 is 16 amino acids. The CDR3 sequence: CASSFEGGPSYNEQFF. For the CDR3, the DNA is TGTGCCAGTAGTTTCGAGGGAGGTCCCTCCTACAATGAGCAGTTCTTC. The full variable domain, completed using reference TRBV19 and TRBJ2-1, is DGGITQSPKYLFRKEGQNVTLSCEQNLNHDAMYWYRQDPGQGLRLIYYSQIVNDFQKGDIAEGYSVSREKKESFPLTVTSAQKNPTAFYLCASSFEGGPSYNEQFFGPGTRLTVL.

Here the CDR3 DNA reads TGTGCCAGTACCCCGACAGGGGGCGTGGGCTACACCTTC. It codes for CASTPTGGVGYTF. The chain has TRBV19 and TRBJ1-2; 10 nucleotides match TRBD1. CDR1 LNHDA and CDR2 SQIVND come from the germline V gene (reference sequence). V lost 7 bases to trimming and J lost 8 bases; unmatched junction nucleotides: 7. This CDR3 has 13 amino acids.

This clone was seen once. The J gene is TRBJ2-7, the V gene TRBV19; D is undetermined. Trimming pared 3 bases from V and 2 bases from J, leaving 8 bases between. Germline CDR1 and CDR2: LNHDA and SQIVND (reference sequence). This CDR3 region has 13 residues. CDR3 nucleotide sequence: TGTGCCAGTAGTATCCGGCCCACCTACGAGCAGTACTTC. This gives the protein CASSIRPTYEQYF.

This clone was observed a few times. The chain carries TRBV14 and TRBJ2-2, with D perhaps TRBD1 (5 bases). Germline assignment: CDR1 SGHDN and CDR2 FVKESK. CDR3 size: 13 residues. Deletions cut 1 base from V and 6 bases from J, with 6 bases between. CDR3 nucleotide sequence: TGTGCCAGCAGCCAAGTAGGGGCCGGGGAGCTGTTTTTT. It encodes CASSQVGAGELFF.

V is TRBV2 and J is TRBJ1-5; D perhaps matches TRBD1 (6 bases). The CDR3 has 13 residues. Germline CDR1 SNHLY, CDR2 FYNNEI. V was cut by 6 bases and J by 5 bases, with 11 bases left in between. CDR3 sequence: CASRQGGDQPQHF. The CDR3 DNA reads TGTGCCAGCAGACAGGGTGGCGATCAGCCCCAGCATTTT. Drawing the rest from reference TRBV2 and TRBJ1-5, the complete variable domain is EPEVTQTPSHQVTQMGQEVILRCVPISNHLYFYWYRQILGQKVEFLVSFYNNEISEKSEIFDDQFSVERPDGSNFTLKIRSTKLEDSAMYFCASRQGGDQPQHFGDGTRLSIL.

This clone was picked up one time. CDR3 sequence: CSVGGTPGANTGELFF. For the CDR3, the DNA is TGCAGCGTTGGAGGGACCCCTGGGGCGAACACCGGGGAGCTGTTTTTT. The gene calls are TRBV29-1 and TRBJ2-2, with D tentatively TRBD1 or TRBD2 (5 bases each). CDR1 and CDR2 from the germline V gene are SQVTM and ANQGSEA. The length of the CDR3 is 16 residues. V was clipped by 4 bases and J by 0 bases, with 15 bases between them.

CDR3 sequence reads: CASSLARSSGGHEQFF. Here the CDR3 DNA reads TGTGCCAGCAGCTTAGCGCGGTCTAGCGGGGGACATGAGCAGTTCTTC. The chain employs TRBV7-6 and TRBJ2-1, with 10 positions matching TRBD2. There are 16 residues in the CDR3. With V trimmed by 0 bases and J by 8 bases, 7 bases remained unmatched. Germline V gene data show CDR1 as SGHVS and CDR2 as FNYEAQ.

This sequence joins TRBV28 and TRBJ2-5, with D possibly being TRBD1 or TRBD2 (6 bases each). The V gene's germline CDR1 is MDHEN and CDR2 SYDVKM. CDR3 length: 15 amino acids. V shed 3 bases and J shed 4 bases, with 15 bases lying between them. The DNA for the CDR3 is TGTGCCAGCAGTTTGATAGAGTGGGGGGCAGAGACCCAGTACTTC. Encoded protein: CASSLIEWGAETQYF. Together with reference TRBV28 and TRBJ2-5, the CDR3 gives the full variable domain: DVKVTQSSRYLVKRTGEKVFLECVQDMDHENMFWYRQDPGLGLRLIYFSYDVKMKEKGDIPEGYSVSREKKERFSLILESASTNQTSMYLCASSLIEWGAETQYFGPGTRLLVL.

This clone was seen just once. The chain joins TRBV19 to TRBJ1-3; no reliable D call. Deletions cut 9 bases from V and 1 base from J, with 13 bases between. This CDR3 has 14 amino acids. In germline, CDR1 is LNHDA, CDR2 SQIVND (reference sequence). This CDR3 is CASNPLGSGNTIYF. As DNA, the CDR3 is TGTGCCAGCAATCCCCTGGGGTCTGGAAACACCATATATTTT. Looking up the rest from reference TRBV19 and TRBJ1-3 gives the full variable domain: DGGITQSPKYLFRKEGQNVTLSCEQNLNHDAMYWYRQDPGQGLRLIYYSQIVNDFQKGDIAEGYSVSREKKESFPLTVTSAQKNPTAFYLCASNPLGSGNTIYFGEGSWLTVV.

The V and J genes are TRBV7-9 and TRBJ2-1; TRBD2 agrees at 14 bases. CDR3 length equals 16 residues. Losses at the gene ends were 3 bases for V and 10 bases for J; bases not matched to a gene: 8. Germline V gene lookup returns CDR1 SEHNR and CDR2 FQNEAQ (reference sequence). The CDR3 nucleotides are TGTGCCAGCAGCTTGGGACTAGCGGGGGCCTCCGAGGAGCAGTTCTTC. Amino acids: CASSLGLAGASEEQFF.

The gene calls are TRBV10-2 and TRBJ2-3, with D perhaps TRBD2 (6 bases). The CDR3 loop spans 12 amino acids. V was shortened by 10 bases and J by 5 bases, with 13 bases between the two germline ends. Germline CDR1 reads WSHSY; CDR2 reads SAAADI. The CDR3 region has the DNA TGCGCCATAGCGGTGGAGGGAGATACGCAGTATTTT. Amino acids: CAIAVEGDTQYF.

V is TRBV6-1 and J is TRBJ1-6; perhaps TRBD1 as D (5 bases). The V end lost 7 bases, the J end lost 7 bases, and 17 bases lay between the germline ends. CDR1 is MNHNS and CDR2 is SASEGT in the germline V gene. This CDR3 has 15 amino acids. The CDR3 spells CASTARGGGNSPLHF. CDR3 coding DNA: TGTGCCAGCACGGCCCGCGGGGGTGGGAATTCACCCCTCCACTTT.

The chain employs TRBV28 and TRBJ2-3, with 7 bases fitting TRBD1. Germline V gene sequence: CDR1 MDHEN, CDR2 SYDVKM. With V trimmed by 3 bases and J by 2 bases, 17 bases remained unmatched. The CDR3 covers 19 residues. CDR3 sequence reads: CASSFPTRQGEKYTDTQYF. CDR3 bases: TGTGCCAGCAGTTTTCCAACCCGACAGGGCGAGAAGTACACAGATACGCAGTATTTT.

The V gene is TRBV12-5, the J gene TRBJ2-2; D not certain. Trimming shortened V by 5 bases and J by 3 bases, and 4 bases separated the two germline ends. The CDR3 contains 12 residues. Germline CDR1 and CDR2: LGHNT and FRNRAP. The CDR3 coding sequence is TGTGCTAGTGGTACTTACACCGGGGAGCTGTTTTTT. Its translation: CASGTYTGELFF.

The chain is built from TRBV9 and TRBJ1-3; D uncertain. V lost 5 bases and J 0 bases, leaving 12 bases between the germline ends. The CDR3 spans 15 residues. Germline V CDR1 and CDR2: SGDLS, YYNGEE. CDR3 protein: CASSSGISSGNTIYF. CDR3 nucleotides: TGTGCCAGCAGTTCTGGGATTTCCTCTGGAAACACCATATATTTT.

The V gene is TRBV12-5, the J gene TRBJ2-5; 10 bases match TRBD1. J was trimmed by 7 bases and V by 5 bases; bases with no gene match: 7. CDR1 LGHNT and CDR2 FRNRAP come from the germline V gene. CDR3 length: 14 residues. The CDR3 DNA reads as TGTGCTAGTGGTCACCGGACAGGGGGGTTGACCCAGTACTTC. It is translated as CASGHRTGGLTQYF.

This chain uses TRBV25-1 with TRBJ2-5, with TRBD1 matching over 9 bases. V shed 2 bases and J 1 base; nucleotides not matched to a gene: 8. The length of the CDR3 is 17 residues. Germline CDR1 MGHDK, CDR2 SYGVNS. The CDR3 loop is CASSEGGTGRTQETQYF. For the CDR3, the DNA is TGTGCCAGCAGTGAAGGGGGGACAGGGAGGACCCAAGAGACCCAGTACTTC.

The chain's CDR3 is CASSTKPGRGNQPQHF. DNA for the CDR3: TGTGCCAGCAGTACCAAACCCGGAAGGGGCAATCAGCCCCAGCATTTT. V gene TRBV28 combines with J gene TRBJ1-5, with D uncertain. The CDR3 has 16 amino acids. Germline loops: CDR1 MDHEN, CDR2 SYDVKM. V was trimmed by 5 bases and J by 2 bases, leaving 16 bases between them.

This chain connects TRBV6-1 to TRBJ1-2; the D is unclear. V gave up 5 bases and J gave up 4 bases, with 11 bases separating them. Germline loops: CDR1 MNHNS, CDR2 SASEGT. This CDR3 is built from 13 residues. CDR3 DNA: TGTGCCAGCAGTACGGACGGATTCTATGGCTACACCTTC. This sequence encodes CASSTDGFYGYTF.

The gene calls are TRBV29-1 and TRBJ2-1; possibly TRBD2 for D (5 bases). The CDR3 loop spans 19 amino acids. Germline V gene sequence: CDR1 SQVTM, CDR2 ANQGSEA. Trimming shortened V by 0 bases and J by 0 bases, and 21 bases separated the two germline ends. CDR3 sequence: CSVEDQTTLAYRSYNEQFF. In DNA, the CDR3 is TGCAGCGTTGAAGACCAGACGACGCTAGCTTACCGCTCCTACAATGAGCAGTTCTTC.

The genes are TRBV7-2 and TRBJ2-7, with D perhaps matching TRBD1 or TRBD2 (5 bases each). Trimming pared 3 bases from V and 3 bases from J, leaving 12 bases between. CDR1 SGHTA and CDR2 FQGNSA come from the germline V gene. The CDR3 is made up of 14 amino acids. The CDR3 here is CASSLRDGYYEQYF. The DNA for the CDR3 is TGTGCCAGCAGCTTGAGGGACGGATACTACGAGCAGTACTTC.

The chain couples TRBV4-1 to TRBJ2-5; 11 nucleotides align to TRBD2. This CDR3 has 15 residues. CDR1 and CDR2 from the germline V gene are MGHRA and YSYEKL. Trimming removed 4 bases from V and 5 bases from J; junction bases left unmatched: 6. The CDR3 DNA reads TGCGCCAGCAGCCCCCCTAGCGGGGGGCTCGAGACCCAGTACTTC. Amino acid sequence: CASSPPSGGLETQYF.

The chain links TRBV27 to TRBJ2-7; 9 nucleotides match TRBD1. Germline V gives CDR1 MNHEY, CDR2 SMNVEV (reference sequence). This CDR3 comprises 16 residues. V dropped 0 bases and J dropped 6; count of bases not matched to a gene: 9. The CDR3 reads CASSLSAGTGYFEQYF. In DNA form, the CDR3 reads TGTGCCAGCAGTTTATCCGCTGGGACAGGGTATTTCGAGCAGTACTTC.

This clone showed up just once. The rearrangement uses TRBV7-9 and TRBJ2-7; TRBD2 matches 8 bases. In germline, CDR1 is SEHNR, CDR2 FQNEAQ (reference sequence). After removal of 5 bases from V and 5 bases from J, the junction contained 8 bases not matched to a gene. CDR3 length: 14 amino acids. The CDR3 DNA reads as TGTGCCAGCAGCCAGAATGGACTAGCCAACGAGCAGTACTTC. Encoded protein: CASSQNGLANEQYF.

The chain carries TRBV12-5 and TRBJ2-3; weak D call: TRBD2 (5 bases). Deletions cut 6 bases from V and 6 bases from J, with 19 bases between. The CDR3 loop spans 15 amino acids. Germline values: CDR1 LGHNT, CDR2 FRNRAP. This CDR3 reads CASGAGGLFGDTQYF. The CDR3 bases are TGTGCTAGTGGCGCCGGCGGGTTGTTTGGGGATACGCAGTATTTT.

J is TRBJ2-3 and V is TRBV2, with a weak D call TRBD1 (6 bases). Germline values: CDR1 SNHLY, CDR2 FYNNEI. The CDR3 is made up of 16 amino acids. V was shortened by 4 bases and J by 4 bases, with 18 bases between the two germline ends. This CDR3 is CASSGLRDTRPDTQYF. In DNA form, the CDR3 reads TGTGCCAGCAGTGGTCTCCGGGACACGAGACCAGATACGCAGTATTTT. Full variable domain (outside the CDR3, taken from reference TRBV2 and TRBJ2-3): EPEVTQTPSHQVTQMGQEVILRCVPISNHLYFYWYRQILGQKVEFLVSFYNNEISEKSEIFDDQFSVERPDGSNFTLKIRSTKLEDSAMYFCASSGLRDTRPDTQYFGPGTRLTVL.

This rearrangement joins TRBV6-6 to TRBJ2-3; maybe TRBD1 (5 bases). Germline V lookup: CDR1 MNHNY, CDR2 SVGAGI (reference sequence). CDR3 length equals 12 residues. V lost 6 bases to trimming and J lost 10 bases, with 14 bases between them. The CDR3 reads CASSQGSVAQYF. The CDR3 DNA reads TGTGCCAGCAGCCAGGGCTCGGTGGCGCAGTATTTT.

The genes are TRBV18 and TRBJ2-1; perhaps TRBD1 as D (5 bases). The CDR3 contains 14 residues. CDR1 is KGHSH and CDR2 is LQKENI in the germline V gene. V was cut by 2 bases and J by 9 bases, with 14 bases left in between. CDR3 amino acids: CASSPTTQGSEQFF. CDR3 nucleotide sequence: TGTGCCAGCTCACCAACAACTCAGGGATCTGAGCAGTTCTTC.

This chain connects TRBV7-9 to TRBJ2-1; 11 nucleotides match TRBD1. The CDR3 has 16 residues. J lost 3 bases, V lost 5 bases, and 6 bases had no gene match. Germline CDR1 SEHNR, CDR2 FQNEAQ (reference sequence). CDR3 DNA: TGTGCCAGCAGCGCCCCTGGGACAGGGGGCTACAATGAGCAGTTCTTC. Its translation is CASSAPGTGGYNEQFF.